This is a list of T cell receptor beta chains from one sample in a study of CD4 T cells in relation to SARS-CoV-2 and coronaviruses. Method: immunoSEQ multiplex PCR; TCRdb's copy keeps in-frame clones and lacks some. Of 21,000 or so clones listed, about 80% are singletons. No antigen is known for these receptors. Sequenced material: CD4+ T cells from PBMCs, cultured in vitro. These receptors all come from a human donor in good health. Both conserved end residues are part of each CDR3. The order of the fields is clone size, D gene, J gene, V gene, CDR3 protein, CDR3 DNA. D genes are given only for firm matches. Expanded clones get a size class; other rows say once, few or many, or leave the size out.

clone_size: NA; d_call: NA; j_call: TRBJ1-3; v_call: TRBV3-1/TRBV3-2; cdr3_aa: CASSPFGGFLSSGNTIYF; cdr3_nt: TGTGCCAGCAGCCCTTTTGGCGGCTTTCTGAGCTCTGGAAACACCATATATTTT
clone_size: NA; d_call: NA; j_call: TRBJ1-1; v_call: TRBV3-1/TRBV3-2; cdr3_aa: CASSQGGGTTEAFF; cdr3_nt: TGTGCCAGCAGCCAAGGTGGTGGTACCACTGAAGCTTTCTTT
clone_size: few; d_call: NA; j_call: TRBJ1-2; v_call: TRBV18; cdr3_aa: CASSQGAGYGYTF; cdr3_nt: TGTGCCAGCTCACAAGGGGCAGGATATGGCTACACCTTC
clone_size: few; d_call: TRBD1; j_call: TRBJ2-7; v_call: TRBV7-9; cdr3_aa: CASASPGQGRGEQYF; cdr3_nt: TGTGCCAGCGCCTCCCCCGGACAGGGCCGGGGGGAGCAGTACTTC
clone_size: NA; d_call: NA; j_call: TRBJ2-2; v_call: TRBV12-3/TRBV12-4; cdr3_aa: CASSLNAGELFF; cdr3_nt: TGTGCCAGCAGTTTGAATGCCGGGGAGCTGTTTTTT
clone_size: NA; d_call: NA; j_call: TRBJ1-2; v_call: TRBV21-1; cdr3_aa: CASRQGADYGYTF; cdr3_nt: TGTGCCAGCAGACAGGGGGCAGACTATGGCTACACCTTC
clone_size: few; d_call: TRBD1; j_call: TRBJ1-2; v_call: TRBV2; cdr3_aa: CASSEASGGYGYTF; cdr3_nt: TGTGCCAGCAGTGAAGCGTCAGGGGGCTATGGCTACACCTTC
clone_size: NA; d_call: TRBD1; j_call: TRBJ1-2; v_call: TRBV27; cdr3_aa: CASSSGTGDYGYTF; cdr3_nt: TGTGCCAGCAGTTCCGGGACAGGGGACTATGGCTACACCTTC
clone_size: NA; d_call: NA; j_call: TRBJ1-3; v_call: TRBV18; cdr3_aa: CASSPTAQTGNTIYF; cdr3_nt: TGTGCCAGCTCACCGACCGCACAGACTGGAAACACCATATATTTT
clone_size: NA; d_call: NA; j_call: TRBJ2-5; v_call: TRBV6-5; cdr3_aa: CASRVVKETQYF; cdr3_nt: TGTGCCAGCAGGGTAGTGAAAGAGACCCAGTACTTC
clone_size: NA; d_call: TRBD2; j_call: TRBJ2-7; v_call: TRBV6-2/TRBV6-3; cdr3_aa: CASSPGGVEYEQYF; cdr3_nt: TGTGCCAGCAGCCCGGGGGGGGTAGAGTACGAGCAGTACTTC
clone_size: NA; d_call: NA; j_call: TRBJ2-5; v_call: TRBV15; cdr3_aa: CATSRDTTQETQYF; cdr3_nt: TGTGCCACCAGCAGAGATACGACCCAAGAGACCCAGTACTTC
clone_size: NA; d_call: NA; j_call: TRBJ2-1; v_call: TRBV30; cdr3_aa: CAWSNRGLSSYNEQFF; cdr3_nt: TGTGCCTGGAGCAACCGGGGCCTAAGCTCCTACAATGAGCAGTTCTTC
clone_size: NA; d_call: NA; j_call: TRBJ1-2; v_call: TRBV2; cdr3_aa: CASTATWGRDNYGYTF; cdr3_nt: TGTGCCAGCACCGCGACTTGGGGACGGGACAACTATGGCTACACCTTC
clone_size: few; d_call: TRBD2; j_call: TRBJ2-7; v_call: TRBV11-2; cdr3_aa: CASTTIGGSAYEQYF; cdr3_nt: TGTGCCAGCACGACTATAGGCGGGAGCGCCTACGAGCAGTACTTC
clone_size: NA; d_call: NA; j_call: TRBJ2-3; v_call: TRBV5-1; cdr3_aa: CASSLLAQSTDTQYF; cdr3_nt: TGCGCCAGCAGCTTGTTAGCTCAGAGCACAGATACGCAGTATTTT
clone_size: NA; d_call: TRBD2; j_call: TRBJ2-7; v_call: TRBV7-2; cdr3_aa: CASSLVAGDEQYF; cdr3_nt: TGTGCCAGCAGCTTGGTGGCGGGAGACGAGCAGTACTTC
clone_size: NA; d_call: NA; j_call: TRBJ1-3; v_call: TRBV24-1; cdr3_aa: CATSDPGRPSSGNTIYF; cdr3_nt: TGTGCCACCAGTGATCCCGGACGGCCAAGCTCTGGAAACACCATATATTTT
clone_size: NA; d_call: TRBD1; j_call: TRBJ2-1; v_call: TRBV18; cdr3_aa: CASSPYGTGNYNEQFF; cdr3_nt: TGTGCCAGCTCACCATACGGGACAGGTAATTACAATGAGCAGTTCTTC
clone_size: NA; d_call: NA; j_call: TRBJ2-1; v_call: TRBV30; cdr3_aa: CAFAREKRYNEQFF; cdr3_nt: TGTGCCTTTGCCCGGGAGAAACGGTACAATGAGCAGTTCTTC
clone_size: NA; d_call: NA; j_call: TRBJ2-1; v_call: TRBV2; cdr3_aa: CASTLVGDIFYNEQFF; cdr3_nt: TGTGCCAGCACCCTCGTGGGGGATATATTTTACAATGAGCAGTTCTTC
clone_size: NA; d_call: NA; j_call: TRBJ1-5; v_call: TRBV6-1; cdr3_aa: CASSEGIIPSSNQPQHF; cdr3_nt: TGTGCCAGCAGTGAGGGGATCATACCGTCTAGCAATCAGCCCCAGCATTTT
clone_size: NA; d_call: NA; j_call: TRBJ1-1; v_call: TRBV18; cdr3_aa: CASSPGLDTEAFF; cdr3_nt: TGTGCCAGCTCACCAGGGTTGGACACTGAAGCTTTCTTT
clone_size: NA; d_call: NA; j_call: TRBJ2-1; v_call: TRBV30; cdr3_aa: CAWRKGREQFF; cdr3_nt: TGTGCCTGGAGAAAGGGGCGCGAGCAGTTCTTC
clone_size: NA; d_call: NA; j_call: TRBJ2-1; v_call: TRBV18; cdr3_aa: CASSPGSLPDEQFF; cdr3_nt: TGTGCCAGCTCGCCCGGGTCCCTCCCCGATGAGCAGTTCTTC
clone_size: NA; d_call: NA; j_call: TRBJ1-2; v_call: TRBV7-3; cdr3_aa: CASSLGPIGYGYTF; cdr3_nt: TGTGCCAGCAGCCTTGGACCGATAGGCTATGGCTACACCTTC
clone_size: NA; d_call: TRBD1; j_call: TRBJ2-7; v_call: TRBV24-1; cdr3_aa: CATSGQGAWEQYF; cdr3_nt: TGTGCCACCAGTGGACAGGGGGCTTGGGAGCAGTACTTC
clone_size: once; d_call: NA; j_call: TRBJ2-1; v_call: TRBV21-1; cdr3_aa: CASSKVAVPYNEQFF; cdr3_nt: TGTGCCAGCAGCAAAGTTGCAGTACCCTACAATGAGCAGTTCTTC
clone_size: NA; d_call: NA; j_call: TRBJ1-1; v_call: TRBV5-1; cdr3_aa: CASSLEAAKGEAFF; cdr3_nt: TGCGCCAGCAGCTTGGAGGCAGCGAAAGGGGAAGCTTTCTTT
clone_size: NA; d_call: TRBD1; j_call: TRBJ2-6; v_call: TRBV29-1; cdr3_aa: CSVLDRVPSGANVLTF; cdr3_nt: TGCAGCGTTCTCGACAGGGTCCCCTCTGGGGCCAACGTCCTGACTTTC
clone_size: once; d_call: TRBD1; j_call: TRBJ2-7; v_call: TRBV6-1; cdr3_aa: CASSVQRWDSGTYEQYF; cdr3_nt: TGTGCCAGCAGTGTTCAAAGGTGGGACAGTGGAACCTACGAGCAGTACTTC
clone_size: NA; d_call: TRBD2; j_call: TRBJ2-7; v_call: TRBV9; cdr3_aa: CASSPLAGEGEQYF; cdr3_nt: TGTGCCAGCAGCCCCCTAGCGGGAGAAGGAGAGCAGTACTTC
clone_size: NA; d_call: NA; j_call: TRBJ2-5; v_call: TRBV6-5; cdr3_aa: CASSRERGETQYF; cdr3_nt: TGTGCCAGCAGTCGGGAGAGGGGGGAGACCCAGTACTTC
clone_size: NA; d_call: NA; j_call: TRBJ2-1; v_call: TRBV20-1; cdr3_aa: CSAREYHEQFF; cdr3_nt: TGCAGTGCTAGGGAATACCATGAGCAGTTCTTC
clone_size: few; d_call: NA; j_call: TRBJ1-5; v_call: TRBV18; cdr3_aa: CASSPVGDQPQHF; cdr3_nt: TGTGCCAGCTCACCAGTAGGAGACCAGCCCCAGCATTTT
clone_size: few; d_call: NA; j_call: TRBJ1-5; v_call: TRBV7-3; cdr3_aa: CASSLRQRRQPQHF; cdr3_nt: TGTGCCAGCAGCCTAAGACAGAGACGGCAGCCCCAGCATTTT
clone_size: few; d_call: NA; j_call: TRBJ1-1; v_call: TRBV7-9; cdr3_aa: CASRDIIGSEAFF; cdr3_nt: TGTGCCAGCAGGGACATAATTGGGAGTGAAGCTTTCTTT
clone_size: NA; d_call: NA; j_call: TRBJ1-2; v_call: TRBV29-1; cdr3_aa: CSVERFNTEGYTF; cdr3_nt: TGCAGCGTTGAAAGGTTCAACACGGAGGGCTACACCTTC
clone_size: NA; d_call: TRBD1; j_call: TRBJ2-2; v_call: TRBV4-1; cdr3_aa: CASSQPRQGVSGELFF; cdr3_nt: TGCGCCAGCAGCCAGCCGCGACAGGGGGTATCCGGGGAGCTGTTTTTT
clone_size: NA; d_call: NA; j_call: TRBJ2-3; v_call: TRBV7-9; cdr3_aa: CASSPRVPPRITQYF; cdr3_nt: TGTGCCAGCAGCCCCCGTGTCCCCCCTCGAATTACGCAGTATTTT
clone_size: NA; d_call: NA; j_call: TRBJ2-2; v_call: TRBV7-9; cdr3_aa: CASSLASGTGELFF; cdr3_nt: TGTGCCAGCAGCTTAGCGTCAGGGACCGGGGAGCTGTTTTTT
clone_size: NA; d_call: NA; j_call: TRBJ2-5; v_call: TRBV11-2; cdr3_aa: CASSLGQILETQYF; cdr3_nt: TGTGCCAGCAGCTTAGGTCAGATTTTGGAGACCCAGTACTTC
clone_size: NA; d_call: NA; j_call: TRBJ2-1; v_call: TRBV7-9; cdr3_aa: CASTQGTSNNEQFF; cdr3_nt: TGTGCCAGCACCCAGGGGACCTCAAACAATGAGCAGTTCTTC
clone_size: NA; d_call: NA; j_call: TRBJ1-1; v_call: TRBV28; cdr3_aa: CASSLSGNTEAFF; cdr3_nt: TGTGCCAGCAGTTTATCCGGGAACACTGAAGCTTTCTTT
clone_size: NA; d_call: NA; j_call: TRBJ2-5; v_call: TRBV24-1; cdr3_aa: CATSDPSSLVQTQYF; cdr3_nt: TGTGCCACCAGTGACCCGTCTTCCCTCGTGCAGACCCAGTACTTC
clone_size: NA; d_call: TRBD1; j_call: TRBJ1-2; v_call: TRBV4-1; cdr3_aa: CASSQKGGFGYGYTF; cdr3_nt: TGCGCCAGCAGCCAAAAAGGGGGCTTCGGCTATGGCTACACCTTC
clone_size: NA; d_call: NA; j_call: TRBJ2-3; v_call: TRBV11-3; cdr3_aa: CASSLGSSNRDGTDTQYF; cdr3_nt: TGTGCCAGCAGCTTAGGTTCTTCGAACCGGGACGGCACAGATACGCAGTATTTT
clone_size: NA; d_call: TRBD1; j_call: TRBJ2-7; v_call: TRBV5-1; cdr3_aa: CASGQGESYEQYF; cdr3_nt: TGCGCCAGCGGACAGGGGGAGTCCTACGAGCAGTACTTC
clone_size: NA; d_call: TRBD2; j_call: TRBJ2-5; v_call: TRBV9; cdr3_aa: CASSLAGGQETQYF; cdr3_nt: TGTGCCAGCAGCTTAGCGGGGGGGCAAGAGACCCAGTACTTC
clone_size: NA; d_call: NA; j_call: TRBJ1-2; v_call: TRBV2; cdr3_aa: CASSEAWQGSGYTF; cdr3_nt: TGTGCCAGCAGTGAAGCCTGGCAGGGCTCTGGCTACACCTTC
clone_size: medium-sized; d_call: NA; j_call: TRBJ1-2; v_call: TRBV6-1; cdr3_aa: CASSETVGGYTF; cdr3_nt: TGTGCCAGCAGTGAGACAGTAGGTGGCTACACCTTC
clone_size: NA; d_call: NA; j_call: TRBJ1-1; v_call: TRBV3-1/TRBV3-2; cdr3_aa: CASSHPGGVTEAFF; cdr3_nt: TGTGCCAGCAGCCACCCGGGAGGTGTCACTGAAGCTTTCTTT